Each of the 18 T cell receptor beta chains below was sequenced from the same sample in a study of blood T cell repertoires in COVID-19. Generated by immunoSEQ multiplex PCR, the TCRdb table keeps only in-frame clones and is missing some. Of 300,000 to 500,000 clones listed, roughly 90% are singletons. The sample comprised PBMCs or T cells enriched from blood (not recorded which). Every receptor here comes from a woman in her twenties or thirties with acute COVID-19.

The chain employs TRBV5-6 and TRBJ1-1; D gene uncertain. V was trimmed by 9 bases and J by 2 bases, leaving 11 bases between them. Germline-derived CDR1 and CDR2 are SGHDT and YYEEEE. The CDR3 loop spans 12 amino acids. CDR3 sequence: CATRRRNTEAFF. In nucleotides, the CDR3 is TGTGCCACCCGTCGCAGAAACACTGAAGCTTTCTTT.

The V call is TRBV5-1, the J call TRBJ1-6, with D perhaps TRBD1 (5 bases). Germline values: CDR1 SGHRS, CDR2 YFSETQ. This CDR3 spans 15 amino acids. With 1 base removed from V and 4 bases from J, the gap between germline ends came to 9 bases. This chain's CDR3 is CASSLSTGYNSPLHF. The CDR3 nucleotides read TGCGCCAGCAGCTTGTCAACAGGATATAATTCACCCCTCCACTTT.

This clone was recorded only once. This sequence joins TRBV11-2 and TRBJ2-7; the match to TRBD1 covers 7 bases. Germline V gene lookup returns CDR1 SGHAT and CDR2 FQNNGV. Unmatched junction bases numbered 10, after V lost 5 bases and J lost 0 bases. The CDR3 totals 16 residues. The CDR3 spells CASSPGQFINSYEQYF. The CDR3 DNA reads TGTGCCAGCAGCCCGGGACAGTTTATTAACTCCTACGAGCAGTACTTC. The full variable domain, completed using reference TRBV11-2 and TRBJ2-7, is EAGVAQSPRYKIIEKRQSVAFWCNPISGHATLYWYQQILGQGPKLLIQFQNNGVVDDSQLPKDRFSAERLKGVDSTLKIQPAKLEDSAVYLCASSPGQFINSYEQYFGPGTRLTVT.

The V gene is TRBV2, the J gene TRBJ1-2; tentatively, D is TRBD1 (6 bases). Per germline, CDR1 SNHLY and CDR2 FYNNEI. The V end was cut by 4 bases, the J end by 5 bases, with 14 bases between. The CDR3 sequence is 14 residues long. The CDR3 nucleotides are TGTGCCAGCAGTGGGGGTCAGCAGGGGTATGGCTACACCTTC. Amino acid sequence: CASSGGQQGYGYTF.

J is TRBJ2-7 and V is TRBV6-5; D gene uncertain. The length of the CDR3 is 11 residues. Germline V lookup: CDR1 MNHEY, CDR2 SVGAGI. The V end was cut by 5 bases, the J end by 3 bases, with 5 bases between. The CDR3 loop reads CASSQDYEQYF. For the CDR3, the DNA is TGTGCCAGCAGTCAGGACTACGAGCAGTACTTC.

The V and J genes are TRBV12-5 and TRBJ2-7; unclear D gene. CDR1 and CDR2 (germline): LGHNT, FRNRAP. V lost 6 bases and J lost 4, with 7 bases in between. The CDR3 contains 11 residues. The CDR3 reads CASGPTYEQYF. CDR3 sequence (DNA): TGTGCTAGTGGCCCAACTTACGAGCAGTACTTC.

The V call is TRBV2, the J call TRBJ1-2; 7 bases are a match to TRBD1. The length of the CDR3 is 16 residues. Trimming cost V 3 bases and J 5 bases; bases outside gene matches: 12. In germline, CDR1 is SNHLY, CDR2 FYNNEI. CDR3 DNA sequence: TGTGCCAGCAGTGAGGAGGACAGGATTCTACGGTATGGCTACACCTTC. Amino acid sequence: CASSEEDRILRYGYTF.

The chain uses TRBV7-2 and TRBJ1-2; D is ambiguous. The CDR3 loop spans 12 amino acids. The germline V gene has CDR1 SGHTA and CDR2 FQGNSA. Trimming took off 5 bases at V and 0 bases at J, with 4 bases between the two ends. CDR3 sequence (DNA): TGTGCCAGCAGCCCAGCTAACTATGGCTACACCTTC. Amino acid sequence: CASSPANYGYTF.

The count of this clone is one. This chain links TRBV7-2 with TRBJ2-1, with D possibly being TRBD2 (6 bases). Germline CDR1 SGHTA, CDR2 FQGNSA. CDR3 size: 14 residues. V lost 6 bases and J lost 6, with 15 bases in between. The CDR3 protein is CASRGGELFNEQFF. DNA of the CDR3: TGTGCCAGCAGGGGGGGAGAACTCTTCAATGAGCAGTTCTTC.

V is TRBV5-1 and J is TRBJ1-1; the D gene is possibly TRBD1 (5 bases). There are 11 residues in the CDR3. V was trimmed by 6 bases and J by 5 bases, leaving 8 bases between them. The germline gives CDR1 SGHRS, CDR2 YFSETQ. Written as DNA, the CDR3 is TGCGCCAGCACCGGGGGGACTGAAGCTTTCTTT. Translating gives CASTGGTEAFF.

The chain combines TRBV30 with TRBJ2-7, with TRBD1 matching 7 bases. This CDR3 has 15 residues. The V segment lost 6 bases and the J segment 2 bases; nucleotides outside the gene matches: 13. Germline-derived CDR1 and CDR2 are GTSNPN and SVGIG (reference sequence). The CDR3 loop reads CACATGSFGTYEQYF. The DNA of the CDR3 is TGTGCCTGCGCGACAGGGTCCTTTGGAACCTACGAGCAGTACTTC.

This clone occurred a few times. This chain connects TRBV4-1 to TRBJ1-1; TRBD1 might be the D (5 bases). V was cut by 2 bases and J by 5 bases, with 15 bases left in between. Germline V gives CDR1 MGHRA, CDR2 YSYEKL. The CDR3 covers 15 residues. The CDR3 loop reads CASSQPDGGRTEAFF. The CDR3, as DNA: TGCGCCAGCAGCCAACCGGACGGGGGTCGAACTGAAGCTTTCTTT.

Details on this clone: An end of the junction does not agree with germline; a read error may underlie this. This chain uses TRBV6-5 with TRBJ1-4; TRBD1 is a possible D gene (5 bases). Germline loops: CDR1 MNHEY, CDR2 SVGAGI. The CDR3 consists of 14 residues. The CDR3 region has the DNA TGTGCCAGCCGTTACAGGAGTCTTAATGAAAAACTGTTTTTT. Its protein product is CASRYRSLNEKLFF.

This clone was detected only a few times. V and J are TRBV7-2 and TRBJ1-6; D might be TRBD1 (5 bases). In germline, CDR1 is SGHTA, CDR2 FQGNSA. The CDR3 is 13 residues long. V was shortened by 8 bases and J by 5 bases, with 10 bases between the two germline ends. The CDR3 DNA reads as TGTGCCAGCCAGCGGGGGGATAATTCACCCCTCCACTTT. Translation: CASQRGDNSPLHF.

This clone came up a few times. V is TRBV7-6 and J is TRBJ2-1, with 7 bases that match TRBD2. The germline V gene has CDR1 SGHVS and CDR2 FNYEAQ. This CDR3 is 15 amino acids long. Unmatched junction bases numbered 8, after V lost 1 base and J lost 8 bases. CDR3 coding DNA: TGTGCCAGCAGCTTAGGAGCGGGGTCCTCAGATGAGCAGTTCTTC. Encoded protein: CASSLGAGSSDEQFF.

The V gene is TRBV15, the J gene TRBJ1-5; perhaps TRBD1 as D (6 bases). V shed 0 bases and J shed 6 bases, with 12 bases lying between them. Germline V gene data show CDR1 as LNHNV and CDR2 as YYDKDF (reference sequence). This CDR3 is built from 15 residues. In DNA form, the CDR3 reads TGTGCCACCAGCAGAGATTACCAGGGGCTTCAGCCCCAGCATTTT. It translates to CATSRDYQGLQPQHF.

The chain joins TRBV12-5 to TRBJ2-1; D ambiguous. This CDR3 is built from 12 residues. CDR1 and CDR2 from the germline V gene are LGHNT and FRNRAP. With 4 bases removed from V and 4 bases from J, the gap between germline ends came to 5 bases. CDR3 in amino acids: CASGSQYNEQFF. CDR3 in DNA: TGTGCTAGTGGTTCGCAGTACAATGAGCAGTTCTTC.

V and J are TRBV5-6 and TRBJ2-5; D might be TRBD1 (6 bases). CDR1 SGHDT and CDR2 YYEEEE come from the germline V gene. Between the trimmed V and J ends, which lost 2 bases and 0 bases, there was a span of 11 bases. The CDR3 covers 15 residues. Here the CDR3 DNA reads TGTGCCAGCAGCTTTGACAGGAGATACCAAGAGACCCAGTACTTC. Translation: CASSFDRRYQETQYF.